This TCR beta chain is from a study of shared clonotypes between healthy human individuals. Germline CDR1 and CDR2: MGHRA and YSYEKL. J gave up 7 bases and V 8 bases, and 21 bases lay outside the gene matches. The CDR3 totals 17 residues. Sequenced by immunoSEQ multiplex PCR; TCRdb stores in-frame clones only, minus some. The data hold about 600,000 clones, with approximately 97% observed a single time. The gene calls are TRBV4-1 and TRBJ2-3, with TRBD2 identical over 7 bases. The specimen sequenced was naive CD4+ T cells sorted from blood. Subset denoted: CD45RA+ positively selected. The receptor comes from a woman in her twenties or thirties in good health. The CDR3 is CASGSPSAGVGVHTQYF. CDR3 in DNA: TGCGCCAGCGGGTCACCTTCGGCGGGAGTGGGTGTGCATACGCAGTATTTT.